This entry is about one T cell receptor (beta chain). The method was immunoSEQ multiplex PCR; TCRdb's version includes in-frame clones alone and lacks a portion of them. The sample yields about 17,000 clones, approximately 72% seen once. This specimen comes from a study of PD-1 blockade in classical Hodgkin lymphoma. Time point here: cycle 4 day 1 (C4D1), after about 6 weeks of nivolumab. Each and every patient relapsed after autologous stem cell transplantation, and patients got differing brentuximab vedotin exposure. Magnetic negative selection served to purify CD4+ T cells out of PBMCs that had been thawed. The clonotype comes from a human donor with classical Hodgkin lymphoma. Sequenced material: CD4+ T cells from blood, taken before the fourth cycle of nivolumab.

This CDR3 is CASSYADYNEQFF. The CDR3 DNA reads as TGTGCCAGCAGTTACGCTGACTACAATGAGCAGTTCTTC. The chain recombines TRBV6-5 with TRBJ2-1; no firm D call. The CDR3 length is 13 residues. CDR1 is MNHEY and CDR2 is SVGAGI in the germline V gene. The ends were cut back, 2 bases at V and 3 bases at J, with 5 bases in the middle.